A selection of T cell receptor beta chains follows, all from one sample in a study of blood T cell repertoires in COVID-19. Some clones are missing from TCRdb's copy, which holds only in-frame ones; the method was immunoSEQ multiplex PCR. In the table there are tens of thousands of clones, roughly 86% of which are singletons. Sequenced material: PBMCs or T cells enriched from blood (not recorded which). The receptors come from a woman in her 50s who had recovered from COVID-19. Each CDR3 is given without its conserved first and last residue.

J | V | CDR3
TRBJ2-1 | TRBV28 | ASSSSGTGKRNEQF
TRBJ2-1 | TRBV18 | ASSPQRDDHYNEQF
TRBJ1-5 | TRBV28 | ASSHGQGYNQPQH
TRBJ1-5 | TRBV2 | ASSGASSNQPQH
TRBJ2-5 | TRBV4-1 | ASSPMSGAQETQY
TRBJ1-6 | TRBV18 | ASSPAGNRNSPLH
TRBJ2-5 | TRBV3-1/TRBV3-2 | ASSQDALGGLSQETQY
TRBJ2-7 | TRBV12-3/TRBV12-4 | ASSFTGIEQY
TRBJ1-2 | TRBV28 | ASSPRSLANYGYT
TRBJ1-1 | TRBV3-1/TRBV3-2 | ASSPPGHRGQNIEAF
TRBJ2-2 | TRBV19 | ATRGAAGTGELF
TRBJ1-4 | TRBV4-1 | ASSQTGPLATNEKLF
TRBJ2-5 | TRBV6-7 | ASSNRDRARQETQY
TRBJ2-7 | TRBV28 | ASSPTGPAYEQY
TRBJ1-6 | TRBV27 | ASSQDWEFNSPLH
TRBJ1-2 | TRBV24-1 | ATGGSDPSGYGYT
TRBJ1-2 | TRBV4-3 | ASSQDRWGANYGYT
TRBJ2-1 | TRBV2 | ASSQADYNEQF
TRBJ2-3 | TRBV18 | ASSSQRGGLTDTQY
TRBJ2-5 | TRBV5-4 | ASSLQLSQETQY
TRBJ1-2 | TRBV6-5 | ASSLTGAGAYT
TRBJ2-7 | TRBV10-2 | ASSRLQTEQY
TRBJ1-4 | TRBV5-4 | ASSLGNSGTGDEKLF
TRBJ1-5 | TRBV28 | ASSLATGRGTQH
TRBJ2-3 | TRBV30 | AWSVGGAADTQY
TRBJ2-7 | TRBV28 | ASSYGGTRSYEQY
TRBJ1-2 | TRBV4-3 | ASSTDRGANYGYT
TRBJ2-7 | TRBV5-1 | ASRLGLAGGPDEQY
TRBJ2-7 | TRBV7-2 | ASSLARDNEQY
TRBJ2-7 | TRBV3-1/TRBV3-2 | ASSQRGSNEQY
TRBJ1-2 | TRBV7-2 | ASSLPGIGYT
TRBJ2-1 | TRBV27 | ASSNPLGGGSYNEQF
TRBJ1-1 | TRBV14 | ASSQGATGASEAF
TRBJ2-1 | TRBV15 | ATSMTSGVYNEQF
TRBJ2-5 | TRBV29-1 | SVVVGVETQY
TRBJ1-6 | TRBV28 | ASSSSYPGQGNSPLH
TRBJ2-3 | TRBV28 | ASSWGEGSTDTQY
TRBJ1-4 | TRBV28 | ASTPGGDEKLF
TRBJ2-7 | TRBV7-2 | ASSFGTGSPYEQY
TRBJ1-4 | TRBV28 | ASSRTGTANEKLF
TRBJ2-2 | TRBV7-3 | ASSEGLANTGELF
TRBJ2-1 | TRBV28 | ASSARGPASYEQF